These 5 T cell receptor beta chains came from one sample sequenced in a study of Ad26.COV2.S vaccination and SARS-CoV-2 variants. Produced via immunoSEQ multiplex PCR; TCRdb's table is partial and in-frame only. Altogether about 350,000 clones are present, less than 90% being singletons, with the ten largest covering approximately 12%. Treatment noted: 15 to 20 received Ad26.COV2.S at low or high dose, single or two shots; several received placebo; per-sample allocation not given. Material that was analyzed had been drawn on day 63 after the first vaccine or placebo injection. The starting material was peripheral blood, obtained in a trial of Ad26.COV2.S vaccine versus placebo. These receptor sequences come from a person between 18 and 65 years old who received the Ad26.COV2.S COVID-19 vaccine or a placebo.

The chain is built from TRBV27 and TRBJ2-7, with a possible D match to TRBD2 (5 bases). Germline V gene sequence: CDR1 MNHEY, CDR2 SMNVEV (reference sequence). V was cut by 7 bases and J by 5 bases, with 15 bases left in between. The CDR3 is made up of 13 amino acids. The DNA of the CDR3 is TGTGCCAGCACTTCGGACGAGGGCCACGAGCAGTACTTC. It specifies CASTSDEGHEQYF.

The rearrangement uses TRBV24-1 and TRBJ2-5; 8 nucleotides line up with TRBD1. This CDR3 comprises 13 residues. V was clipped by 7 bases and J by 5 bases; unmatched bases: 5. In germline, CDR1 is KGHDR, CDR2 SFDVKD. As DNA, the CDR3 is TGTGCCACCAGAAGCCGACAGGGGGAGACCCAGTACTTC. This sequence encodes CATRSRQGETQYF.

The chain couples TRBV2 to TRBJ1-1, with D perhaps TRBD1 (6 bases). The CDR3 has 15 residues. The V end was cut by 6 bases, the J end by 1 base, with 15 bases between. Germline lookup yields CDR1 SNHLY and CDR2 FYNNEI. CDR3 nucleotide sequence: TGTGCCAGCAGGATCAGGGGCGACTGGAACACTGAAGCTTTCTTT. It translates to CASRIRGDWNTEAFF.

CDR3 coding DNA: TGCGCCAGCAGCCAAGATCTTGACGGCAAAAGAAATGAAAAACTGTTTTTT. Translating gives CASSQDLDGKRNEKLFF. The chain couples TRBV4-3 to TRBJ1-4, with no clear D. V dropped 0 bases and J dropped 5 bases, with 16 bases sitting between them. This CDR3 has 17 residues. Per germline, CDR1 LGHNA and CDR2 YSLEER.

The chain links TRBV5-6 to TRBJ2-3, with TRBD2 identical over 12 bases. V shed 4 bases, J shed 6 bases, and the junction held 6 bases outside the gene matches. Germline assignment: CDR1 SGHDT and CDR2 YYEEEE. The CDR3 is made up of 15 amino acids. The CDR3 reads CASSVTSGSMDTQYF. In DNA form, the CDR3 reads TGTGCCAGCAGCGTGACTAGCGGGAGTATGGATACGCAGTATTTT.